The 18 T cell receptor beta chains below come from one sample, sequenced in a study of kidney transplant recipient with SARS-CoV-2 infection. TCRdb re-analysed the reads in MiXCR, keeping a single row per CDR3 protein. The table records some 220,000 distinct CDR3 sequences, more than 25% of them present only once. The material was a blood sample, obtained at baseline and on day 111 from a kidney transplant recipient. The receptors derive from a male patient in his thirties who had COVID-19 and was a kidney transplant recipient. Some of the T cells might come from the graft donor.

As for this clonotype: A much larger clone lies a single base off, so this may be a read error. This rearrangement joins TRBV27 to TRBJ1-5; weak D call: TRBD1 (6 bases). This CDR3 has 14 amino acids. The germline gives CDR1 MNHEY, CDR2 SMNVEV (reference sequence). The CDR3 sequence: CAGSLSDRNQPQHF. The CDR3 nucleotides are TGTGCCGGCAGTTTGTCAGACAGGAATCAGCCCCAGCATTTT.

The sample holds many counts of this clonotype. The chain joins TRBV6-1 to TRBJ1-2; D uncertain. Germline V gene data show CDR1 as MNHNS and CDR2 as SASEGT. The V and J ends lost 5 bases and 4 bases respectively, with 23 bases between them. The CDR3 consists of 17 residues. The CDR3 bases are TGTGCCAGCAGTCTCCTCGCAGGTGGGAGAAAGACCTATGGCTACACCTTC. Translation gives CASSLLAGGRKTYGYTF.

This clonotype was seen ten or more times. The chain couples TRBV7-9 to TRBJ2-5; possible D gene TRBD1, 5 bases. The CDR3 runs to 16 residues. Germline CDR1 is SEHNR and CDR2 is FQNEAQ (reference sequence). Trimming took 1 base from V and 5 from J, leaving 17 bases between them. CDR3 coding DNA: TGTGCCAGCAGCTTAGTTGGGCAGGGATCAAGGGAGACCCAGTACTTC. As protein: CASSLVGQGSRETQYF.

The sample holds many counts of this clonotype. The chain joins TRBV5-8 to TRBJ1-5; 7 bases match TRBD1. CDR1 is SGHTS and CDR2 is YDEGEE in the germline V gene. After removal of 0 bases from V and 5 bases from J, the junction contained 5 bases not matched to a gene. This CDR3 is built from 15 residues. This CDR3 is CASSLEGAVDQPQHF. DNA for the CDR3: TGTGCCAGCAGCTTGGAGGGGGCGGTGGATCAGCCCCAGCATTTT.

As concerns this clonotype: A much larger clone is a single base away; this may be a read error. The chain is built from TRBV9 and TRBJ2-7; D is undetermined. From germline, CDR1 is SGDLS and CDR2 YYNGEE. V was shortened by 0 bases and J by 6 bases, with 13 bases between the two germline ends. The CDR3 has 14 residues. CDR3 coding DNA: TGTGCCAGCAGCGTAGGGGTTCCTGAGCGCGAGCAGTACTTC. Encoded protein: CASSVGVPEREQYF. The full variable domain, its missing parts supplied by reference TRBV9 and TRBJ2-7, is DSGVTQTPKHLITATGQRVTLRCSPRSGDLSVYWYQQSLDQGLQFLIQYYNGEERAKGNILERFSAQQFPDLHSELNLSSLELGDSALYFCASSVGVPEREQYFGPGTRLTVT.

At least ten counts were recorded for this clonotype. This rearrangement joins TRBV20-1 to TRBJ2-7; no definite D call. The CDR3 has 14 amino acids. Germline CDR1 DFQATT, CDR2 SNEGSKA (reference sequence). Trimming shortened V by 3 bases and J by 3 bases, and 15 bases separated the two germline ends. DNA for the CDR3: TGCAGTGCTAGTTTGGGGAACAGATTCTACGAGCAGTACTTC. Amino acid sequence: CSASLGNRFYEQYF.

This clonotype was picked up many times. The chain is built from TRBV27 and TRBJ2-3; D not resolved. V gave up 2 bases and J gave up 5 bases, with 11 bases separating them. The CDR3 has 14 amino acids. Germline loops: CDR1 MNHEY, CDR2 SMNVEV (reference sequence). As DNA, the CDR3 is TGTGCCAGCAGTTTACGGTCGTTGGAAGATACGCAGTATTTT. Translated, it gives CASSLRSLEDTQYF.

This clonotype has ten or more counts. This chain joins TRBV12-3 or TRBV12-4 and TRBJ1-5, with unresolved D. V lost 6 bases and J lost 0, with 6 bases in between. The CDR3 is 13 amino acids. In DNA form, the CDR3 reads TGTGCCAGCAGGGCCTTTAGCAATCAGCCCCAGCATTTT. Translating gives CASRAFSNQPQHF.

The chain joins TRBV12-2 to TRBJ1-2. TRBV12-2 corresponds to a pseudogene. The CDR3 runs 17 residues. The CDR3 loop is CASRAFETPRKTYGYTF. DNA of the CDR3: TGTGCAAGTCGCGCATTCGAGACTCCACGAAAGACCTATGGCTACACCTTC.

There are many counts of this clonotype. V is TRBV28 and J is TRBJ1-2; 8 bases match TRBD1. Germline assignment: CDR1 MDHEN and CDR2 SYDVKM. The ends lost 7 bases at V and 6 bases at J; junction bases unmatched: 7. The CDR3 has 13 residues. The CDR3 spells CASKESGGNGYTF. CDR3 coding DNA: TGTGCCAGCAAGGAGTCAGGGGGCAATGGCTACACCTTC.

This clonotype has ten or more counts. This chain joins TRBV6-5 and TRBJ2-1; D uncertain. The V gene's germline CDR1 is MNHEY and CDR2 SVGAGI. V lost 2 bases to trimming and J lost 8 bases, with 4 bases between them. The CDR3 consists of 11 residues. The CDR3 is CASSYVDEQFF. The CDR3 DNA follows: TGTGCCAGCAGTTACGTCGATGAGCAGTTCTTC.

This clonotype was counted at least ten times. This chain connects TRBV5-1 to TRBJ2-7, with D possibly being TRBD2 (5 bases). The CDR3 covers 14 residues. Trimming took 0 bases from V and 6 from J, leaving 13 bases between them. The germline CDR1 and CDR2 sequences are SGHRS and YFSETQ. CDR3 protein: CASSLAGLLGEQYF. As DNA, the CDR3 is TGCGCCAGCAGCTTGGCCGGACTTCTTGGCGAGCAGTACTTC.

The V call is TRBV9, the J call TRBJ2-2; D might be TRBD1 or TRBD2, each matching 5 bases. The germline V gene has CDR1 SGDLS and CDR2 YYNGEE. The V and J ends lost 3 bases and 2 bases respectively, with 14 bases between them. CDR3 size: 16 residues. For the CDR3, the DNA is TGTGCCAGCAGCGCGAGGGCAGGGAGAAACACCGGGGAGCTGTTTTTT. This translates into CASSARAGRNTGELFF. Drawing the rest from reference TRBV9 and TRBJ2-2, the complete variable domain is DSGVTQTPKHLITATGQRVTLRCSPRSGDLSVYWYQQSLDQGLQFLIQYYNGEERAKGNILERFSAQQFPDLHSELNLSSLELGDSALYFCASSARAGRNTGELFFGEGSRLTVL.

Details on this clonotype: It may be a read error: a sequence one base away is much more abundant. The limits of the CDR3 on the DNA are not certain, so only TCRdb's listed CDR3 is given. CDR3 amino acids: CISVPELASEVGKTYGYTF. V usage is TRBV7-5 and J usage is TRBJ1-2. TRBV7-5 is tagged as a pseudogene. The CDR3 adds up to 19 amino acids, both ends counted.

Comments on this clonotype: With a much larger clone just one base away, this may be a read error. The gene calls are TRBV18 and TRBJ1-1, with 8 bases that match TRBD1. Per the germline V gene, CDR1 is KGHSH and CDR2 is LQKENI. The CDR3 consists of 15 residues. The DNA of the CDR3 is TGTGCCAGCTCACCCATGGACAGGGAGGGAACTGAAGCTCTCTTT. Protein sequence: CASSPMDREGTEALF.

There are many counts of this clonotype. The chain recombines TRBV19 with TRBJ2-2; a weak D match, TRBD2 (6 bases). Trimming stripped 1 base from V and 5 bases from J, with 11 bases between. This CDR3 has 15 amino acids. Germline assignment: CDR1 LNHDA and CDR2 SQIVND (reference sequence). The DNA for the CDR3 is TGTGCCAGTAGTATAGTAGGGGCGGGGACCGGGGAGCTGTTTTTT. Translated, it gives CASSIVGAGTGELFF. Together with reference TRBV19 and TRBJ2-2, the CDR3 gives the full variable domain: DGGITQSPKYLFRKEGQNVTLSCEQNLNHDAMYWYRQDPGQGLRLIYYSQIVNDFQKGDIAEGYSVSREKKESFPLTVTSAQKNPTAFYLCASSIVGAGTGELFFGEGSRLTVL.

This clonotype was observed many times. The chain has TRBV14 and TRBJ2-5; TRBD1 agrees at 11 bases. The V segment lost 1 base and the J segment 3 bases; nucleotides outside the gene matches: 7. CDR3 length: 17 amino acids. Germline V gene sequence: CDR1 SGHDN, CDR2 FVKESK. CDR3 sequence (DNA): TGTGCCAGCAGCCAAGGTTGGACAGGGGGCTGGGAAGAGACCCAGTACTTC. It specifies CASSQGWTGGWEETQYF.

The sample holds many counts of this clonotype. CDR3 DNA: TGTGCCAGCACCCGAACGGATTCACCCCTCCACTTT. This encodes CASTRTDSPLHF. This chain links TRBV12-3 or TRBV12-4 with TRBJ1-6; D gene ambiguous. The V and J ends lost 7 bases and 8 bases respectively, with 9 bases between them. CDR3 length equals 12 residues.